A selection of T cell receptor beta chains follows, all from one sample in a study of T-cell memory formation after mild COVID-19. TCRdb analysed the 5' RACE reads with MiXCR anew, one entry per CDR3 protein. This sample has about 470,000 distinct CDR3 sequences; about 23% occur once, and the top ten carry approximately 12%. Sequenced: PBMCs or a T cell subset sorted from them (not recorded which). The receptors come from an adult woman who had mild COVID-19 (a few samples of this study predate the infection). Cell type and time point are not known. CDR3s include the opening cysteine and the closing phenylalanine or tryptophan. D genes are given only for firm matches. The size of a clone is reported for some rows only, either as once, few or many, or as a class for expanded clones.

TRBV4-1	once	TRBJ1-6	-	CASSQAIALSSYNSPLHF	TGCGCCAGCAGCCAAGCAATAGCCTTGAGCTCCTATAATTCACCCCTCCACTTT
TRBV25-1	few	TRBJ2-2	TRBD1	CASSLSTGVHLPTGELFF	TGTGCCAGCAGTCTTTCAACAGGGGTGCACTTACCTACCGGGGAGCTGTTTTTT
TRBV21-1	few	TRBJ2-1	-	CASSDVGYSNFTQLRGSNNEQFF	TGTGCCAGCAGCGATGTGGGTTATTCTAACTTTACCCAACTGAGGGGTTCAAACAATGAGCAGTTCTTC
TRBV3-1	few	TRBJ2-3	-	CASSLTSGGNTDTQYF	TGTGCCAGCAGCCTCACGAGTGGAGGGAACACAGATACGCAGTATTTT
TRBV9	-	TRBJ1-3	-	CASSGGGNTIYF	TGTGCCAGCAGCGGCGGAGGGAACACCATATATTTT
TRBV5-1	-	TRBJ2-3	-	CASSSISRTDTQYF	TGCGCCAGCAGCTCCATATCACGCACAGATACGCAGTATTTT
TRBV25-1	few	TRBJ2-7	TRBD1	CASSEYIGGTGSVGSEQYF	TGTGCCAGCAGTGAATATATCGGCGGGACAGGGTCTGTTGGTAGCGAGCAGTACTTC
TRBV6-5	many	TRBJ2-7	TRBD1	CASSSTGTGSYEQYF	TGTGCCAGCAGTTCCACCGGGACAGGATCCTACGAGCAGTACTTC
TRBV7-2	-	TRBJ2-5	-	CASSLQGQVLF	TGTGCCAGCAGCTTACAAGGCCAGGTCCTCTTC
TRBV7-3	few	TRBJ2-1	TRBD2	CASSLGASGEQFF	TGTGCCAGCAGCTTAGGGGCTAGCGGTGAGCAGTTCTTC
TRBV28	-	TRBJ2-7	-	CASRGGTIWYF	TGTGCCAGCAGGGGGGGGACAATATGGTACTTC
TRBV20-1	-	TRBJ2-1	-	CSARDSGIVPYNEQFF	TGCAGTGCTAGAGACTCCGGGATCGTGCCCTACAATGAGCAGTTCTTC
TRBV7-9	few	TRBJ1-6	-	CASSLAQGNSPLHF	TGTGCCAGCAGCTTAGCCCAGGGGAATTCACCCCTCCACTTT
TRBV10-3	few	TRBJ2-1	TRBD1	CAIKTGNDNEQFF	TGTGCCATCAAGACAGGGAACGACAATGAGCAGTTCTTC
TRBV20-1	few	TRBJ2-1	-	CSARRSSGEQFF	TGCAGTGCTAGAAGGTCCAGCGGTGAGCAGTTCTTC
TRBV5-1	-	TRBJ2-5	TRBD1	CASSSTGTGGRETQYF	TGCGCCAGCAGCTCGACCGGGACAGGGGGCAGAGAGACCCAGTACTTC
TRBV7-6	-	TRBJ1-2	-	CASSLGVRGGNYGYTF	TGTGCCAGCAGCTTAGGAGTTAGGGGGGGCAACTATGGCTACACCTTC
TRBV12-3/TRBV12-4	few	TRBJ2-7	-	CASSPGTPISYEQYF	TGTGCCAGCAGTCCCGGGACACCCATCTCCTACGAGCAGTACTTC
TRBV7-9	-	TRBJ1-1	-	CASSLMGRRNTEAFF	TGTGCCAGCAGCTTAATGGGGCGTAGGAACACTGAAGCTTTCTTT
TRBV30	-	TRBJ2-4	-	CAWSRDGNIQYF	TGTGCCTGGAGTAGGGACGGGAACATTCAGTACTTC
TRBV20-1	-	TRBJ2-1	-	CSARVLTEYNEQFF	TGCAGTGCTAGAGTCCTGACCGAATACAATGAGCAGTTCTTC
TRBV11-3	-	TRBJ2-1	TRBD2	CASSFLAGAGNEQFF	TGTGCCAGCAGCTTTTTAGCGGGGGCTGGGAATGAGCAGTTCTTC
TRBV7-3	-	TRBJ2-1	-	CASSKKAGDEQFF	TGTGCCAGCAGCAAGAAAGCCGGCGATGAGCAGTTCTTC
TRBV4-1	few	TRBJ2-5	-	CASSQRWGGETQYF	TGCGCCAGCAGCCAAAGGTGGGGGGGCGAGACCCAGTACTTC
TRBV20-1	-	TRBJ2-4	-	CSASFPRGGHINIQYF	TGCAGTGCTAGTTTTCCTCGCGGGGGCCATATAAACATTCAGTACTTC
TRBV6-5	once	TRBJ2-3	-	CASSKGGEADTQYF	TGTGCCAGCAGTAAGGGGGGGGAGGCAGATACGCAGTATTTT
TRBV7-9	-	TRBJ2-1	-	CASSRQAVGYVEQFF	TGTGCCAGCAGCCGCCAGGCCGTGGGCTATGTTGAGCAGTTCTTC
TRBV19	few	TRBJ1-1	TRBD1	CASSMGQGLNTEAFF	TGTGCCAGTAGTATGGGACAGGGACTGAACACTGAAGCTTTCTTT
TRBV4-1	few	TRBJ1-5	-	CASSQDGGRNQPQHF	TGCGCCAGCAGCCAAGATGGGGGTAGAAATCAGCCCCAGCATTTT
TRBV7-2	many	TRBJ2-1	TRBD1	CASRTYRDRGRNEQFF	TGTGCCAGCAGAACATACCGGGACAGGGGGCGGAATGAGCAGTTCTTC
TRBV24-1	-	TRBJ2-1	-	CATSDWSDEQFF	TGTGCCACCAGTGATTGGTCCGATGAGCAGTTCTTC
TRBV5-1	-	TRBJ2-1	TRBD2	CASASAFSMGLADNNEQFF	TGCGCCAGCGCGTCTGCCTTTAGTATGGGACTAGCGGATAACAATGAGCAGTTCTTC
TRBV4-3	-	TRBJ2-1	-	CASSQTLGSYNEQFF	TGCGCCAGCAGCCAAACCCTGGGCTCCTACAATGAGCAGTTCTTC
TRBV6-5	-	TRBJ1-3	-	CASSYSISGLSGNTIYF	TGTGCCAGCAGTTACAGCATTTCTGGTCTCTCTGGAAACACCATATATTTT
TRBV24-1	many	TRBJ2-1	TRBD1	CATSRQGAYNEQFF	TGTGCCACCAGTAGGCAGGGGGCTTACAATGAGCAGTTCTTC
TRBV5-6	-	TRBJ1-2	-	CASSLASRAHGYTF	TGTGCCAGCAGCTTGGCCAGCAGGGCCCATGGCTACACCTTC
TRBV7-6	many	TRBJ2-1	TRBD2	CASSLGSGGRLSYNEQFF	TGTGCCAGCAGCTTGGGTAGCGGGGGGCGGCTTTCCTACAATGAGCAGTTCTTC
TRBV10-3	few	TRBJ1-1	TRBD1	CAISPGTGRDTEAFF	TGTGCCATCAGTCCCGGGACAGGGAGGGACACTGAAGCTTTCTTT
TRBV15	-	TRBJ2-3	-	CATSRDGGLLVDTQYF	TGTGCCACCAGCAGAGATGGGGGACTGTTAGTAGATACGCAGTATTTT
TRBV6-1	-	TRBJ2-6	TRBD1	CASSARQGISGANVLTF	TGTGCCAGCAGTGCCCGACAGGGAATCTCTGGGGCCAACGTCCTGACTTTC
TRBV29-1	-	TRBJ2-1	-	CSVSVRDPYNEQFF	TGCAGCGTATCCGTGAGGGATCCCTACAATGAGCAGTTCTTC
TRBV27	-	TRBJ2-1	TRBD2	CASSSGLAGALSYNEQFF	TGTGCCAGCAGTTCCGGACTAGCGGGGGCCCTCTCCTACAATGAGCAGTTCTTC
TRBV15	-	TRBJ2-7	-	CATSDPSYEQYF	TGTGCCACCAGCGACCCCTCCTACGAGCAGTACTTC